This TCR beta chain was sequenced in a study of technical replicates of blood from four donors. Germline CDR1 is LGHNA and CDR2 is YNFKEQ. This CDR3 contains 15 residues. Germline trimming cut 4 bases from V and 6 bases from J; bases unmatched to any gene: 7. Sequenced by immunoSEQ multiplex PCR; TCRdb stores in-frame clones only, minus some. The profile covers about 85,000 clones, with around 94% appearing a single time and 0.25% taken by the ten largest. The chain employs TRBV4-2 and TRBJ2-1, with 9 bases fitting TRBD2. The clonotype was recovered from a human donor in good health. The sample was T cells isolated from PBMCs. The CDR3 loop is CASSPYEREANEQFF. The CDR3 DNA reads TGTGCCAGCAGCCCCTACGAGCGGGAGGCCAATGAGCAGTTCTTC.